What follows are 10 T cell receptor beta chains derived from one specimen sequenced in a study of blood T cell repertoires in COVID-19. Profiling relied on immunoSEQ multiplex PCR, and the TCRdb table lists in-frame clones only, not all of them. The sample carries about 30,000 clones, 90% to 95% recorded once. The sequencing sample was made of peripheral blood. These receptor sequences come from a man in his forties or fifties with active COVID-19.

This clone has a single count. The J gene is TRBJ2-5, the V gene TRBV27; 13 bases fit TRBD2. J gave up 5 bases and V 5 bases, and 8 bases lay outside the gene matches. The V gene's germline CDR1 is MNHEY and CDR2 SMNVEV (reference sequence). This CDR3 comprises 16 residues. CDR3 nucleotides: TGTGCCAGCAGTAAGGGACTAGCGGGGTACGGCGAGACCCAGTACTTC. Protein: CASSKGLAGYGETQYF.

The chain uses TRBV14 and TRBJ2-4, with D perhaps matching TRBD1 (7 bases). In germline, CDR1 is SGHDN, CDR2 FVKESK. V was trimmed by 9 bases and J by 9 bases, leaving 24 bases between them. The CDR3 runs to 15 residues. The chain's CDR3 is CASSPVGRGAAIQYF. CDR3 DNA sequence: TGTGCCAGTTCACCCGTCGGCAGGGGGGCCGCCATTCAGTACTTC.

This chain uses TRBV30 with TRBJ1-4; no clear D gene. The CDR3 is made up of 13 amino acids. Germline-derived CDR1 and CDR2 are GTSNPN and SVGIG (reference sequence). V dropped 4 bases and J dropped 8 bases, with 14 bases sitting between them. In DNA, the CDR3 is TGTGCCTGGACCAACGGCGGTGGGGAAAAACTGTTTTTT. Amino acids: CAWTNGGGEKLFF.

The rearrangement uses TRBV29-1 and TRBJ2-1, with D uncertain. The CDR3 runs 14 residues. With 7 bases removed from V and 9 bases from J, the gap between germline ends came to 22 bases. Per the germline V gene, CDR1 is SQVTM and CDR2 is ANQGSEA. The CDR3, as DNA: TGCAGCGCCCGCATTGGCATACTACTTGGTGAGCAGTTCTTC. Translated: CSARIGILLGEQFF.

The chain links TRBV7-9 to TRBJ2-1; D unresolved. This CDR3 spans 12 amino acids. V dropped 2 bases and J dropped 7 bases, with 6 bases sitting between them. CDR1 is SEHNR and CDR2 is FQNEAQ in the germline V gene (reference sequence). Here the CDR3 reads CASSLMRNEQFF. As DNA, the CDR3 is TGTGCCAGCAGCTTAATGCGGAATGAGCAGTTCTTC.

The rearrangement uses TRBV2 and TRBJ1-1, with D perhaps TRBD1 (6 bases). Germline CDR1 is SNHLY and CDR2 is FYNNEI. Trimming removed 2 bases at V and 1 base at J, with 11 bases between. The CDR3 loop spans 15 amino acids. The CDR3 reads CASSERRGPNTEAFF. The CDR3 DNA reads as TGTGCCAGCAGTGAACGGCGGGGGCCGAACACTGAAGCTTTCTTT.

This clone was counted once. J is TRBJ1-1 and V is TRBV3-1 (or the pseudogene TRBV3-2), with TRBD1 matching over 7 bases. Germline V gives CDR1 LGHDT, CDR2 YNNKEL (reference sequence). CDR3 length: 17 residues. V shed 0 bases and J 3 bases; nucleotides not matched to a gene: 10. DNA for the CDR3: TGTGCCAGCAGCCAAGAAGGGGGCGGGTGGGGGTACACTGAAGCTTTCTTT. Translated: CASSQEGGGWGYTEAFF.

The chain is built from TRBV5-3 and TRBJ2-7, with no clear D. TRBV5-3 is an ORF, with its function uncertain. The CDR3 covers 16 residues. V shed 0 bases and J shed 0 bases, with 13 bases lying between them. For the CDR3, the DNA is TGTGCCAGAAGCTTGGTTGGCTCAGGCATCTCCTACGAGCAGTACTTC. Protein sequence: CARSLVGSGISYEQYF.

With respect to this clone: Other DNA sequences in the sample encode the same CDR3. This chain joins TRBV5-1 and TRBJ1-1, with D perhaps TRBD1 (6 bases). The CDR3 is made up of 14 amino acids. The V end was cut by 1 base, the J end by 5 bases, with 12 bases between. From germline, CDR1 is SGHRS and CDR2 YFSETQ. The CDR3 is CASSLLGAGTEAFF. The CDR3 DNA is TGCGCCAGCAGCTTGTTGGGGGCCGGGACTGAAGCTTTCTTT.

This clone has a handful of counts. The V call is TRBV7-9, the J call TRBJ1-1; D uncertain. Trimming removed 8 bases from V and 3 bases from J, with 13 bases in between. The CDR3 runs to 13 residues. Per germline, CDR1 SEHNR and CDR2 FQNEAQ (reference sequence). CDR3: CASGKKRDTEAFF. CDR3 bases: TGTGCCAGCGGCAAAAAGAGGGACACTGAAGCTTTCTTT.